This T cell receptor (beta chain) originates from a study of response to subunit inactivated influenza vaccine. TCRdb fed the RT-PCR reads into MiXCR, producing one record per CDR3 protein. The profile shows 650,000 or so distinct CDR3 sequences, roughly 15% of them singletons. Study-wide results and limits: Every seasonal influenza vaccination brings in few new T cells, the authors suggested.

This clonotype was found a few times. Its antigen is not known. After removal of 4 bases from V and 3 bases from J, the junction contained 5 bases not matched to a gene. Germline CDR1 and CDR2: SGHTA and FQGNSA. The CDR3 is 15 residues long. The chain couples TRBV7-2 to TRBJ1-5; TRBD1 matches at 8 bases. This clonotype originated in a man between 45 and 60 years old who received an inactivated influenza vaccine. The sample here was PBMCs from blood, taken around two weeks before vaccination. The CDR3 DNA reads as TGTGCCAGCAGCTCAGGGACAGGATTCAATCAGCCCCAGCATTTT. Translated: CASSSGTGFNQPQHF.